This entry is about one TCR beta chain. Its antigen is as yet unknown. The sample is drawn from a study of cytomegalovirus exposure and HLA in healthy donors. Study results and limitations: Common viral pathogens were later found to be apparently linked to several of the most significant clusters. Later work associated roughly 17,000 TCR beta sequences with HLA alleles at 0.05 false discovery rate. Productive status was seen about 90% or about 30% of the time for most TCR beta V segments in an earlier analysis.

The PCR made use of 60 Vbeta and 13 Jbeta primers. Only in-frame clones appear in the TCRdb table, and some are missing; sequencing was by immunoSEQ multiplex PCR. The data show roughly 38,000 clones, with more than 90% seen just once and less than 3.5% held by the top ten. Germline CDR1 reads KGHSH; CDR2 reads LQKENI. With V trimmed by 6 bases and J by 3 bases, 5 bases remained unmatched. The CDR3 totals 13 residues. Sequences were obtained from PBMCs. The clonotype originates from a woman younger than 30 in good health and CMV-seronegative. V usage is TRBV18 and J usage is TRBJ2-7, with 7 bases matching TRBD2. Written as DNA, the CDR3 is TGTGCCAGCTCTCGTGGGGGGGTCTACGAGCAGTACTTC. Its protein is CASSRGGVYEQYF. Drawing the rest from reference TRBV18 and TRBJ2-7, the complete variable domain is NAGVMQNPRHLVRRRGQEARLRCSPMKGHSHVYWYRQLPEEGLKFMVYLQKENIIDESGMPKERFSAEFPKEGPSILRIQQVVRGDSAAYFCASSRGGVYEQYFGPGTRLTVT.